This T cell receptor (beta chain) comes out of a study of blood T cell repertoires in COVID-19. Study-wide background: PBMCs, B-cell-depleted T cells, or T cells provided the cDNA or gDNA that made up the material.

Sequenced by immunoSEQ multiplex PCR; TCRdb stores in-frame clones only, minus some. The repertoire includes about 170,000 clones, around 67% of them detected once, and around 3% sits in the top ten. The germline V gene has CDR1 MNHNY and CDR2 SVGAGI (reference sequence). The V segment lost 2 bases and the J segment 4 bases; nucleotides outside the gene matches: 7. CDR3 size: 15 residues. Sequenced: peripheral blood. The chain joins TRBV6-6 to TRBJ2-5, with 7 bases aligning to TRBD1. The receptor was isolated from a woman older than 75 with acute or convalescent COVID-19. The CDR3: CASSYPGTEGETQYF. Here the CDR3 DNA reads TGTGCCAGCAGTTACCCCGGGACAGAGGGAGAGACCCAGTACTTC.